One sample yielded the 5 T cell receptor beta chains listed below, sequenced in a study of cytomegalovirus exposure and HLA in healthy donors. 13 Jbeta primers and 60 Vbeta primers were used for the PCR. Using immunoSEQ multiplex PCR, the repertoire was profiled, and TCRdb retains in-frame clones only, with some absent. The table shows around 150,000 clones, with over 60% occurring only once. The specimen was PBMCs. These receptors all stem from a male donor in good health and CMV-seronegative.

The gene calls are TRBV27 and TRBJ2-5; maybe TRBD2 (5 bases). Per germline, CDR1 MNHEY and CDR2 SMNVEV (reference sequence). V shed 5 bases and J shed 10 bases, with 17 bases lying between them. This CDR3 has 13 residues. CDR3 sequence (DNA): TGTGCCAGCAGTCTCGGCCCCCCTCGGGACCAGTACTTC. Translating gives CASSLGPPRDQYF.

J is TRBJ2-3 and V is TRBV5-1; maybe TRBD1 (5 bases). With 2 bases removed from V and 1 base from J, the gap between germline ends came to 8 bases. Germline V gene lookup returns CDR1 SGHRS and CDR2 YFSETQ. The CDR3 consists of 14 residues. The CDR3: CASSFLQGTDTQYF. CDR3 bases: TGCGCCAGCAGCTTCCTACAGGGCACAGATACGCAGTATTTT.

CDR3 sequence reads: CASHLGGGTTGNTIYF. The CDR3 nucleotides read TGTGCCAGCCATCTGGGCGGGGGGACTACTGGAAACACCATATATTTT. The V gene is TRBV6-6, the J gene TRBJ1-3, with a possible D match to TRBD1 (5 bases). Germline CDR1 and CDR2: MNHNY and SVGAGI (reference sequence). This CDR3 region has 16 residues. V was pared by 8 bases and J by 2 bases, with 19 bases between.

This clone was seen a few times. The V call is TRBV7-8, the J call TRBJ1-3; D possibly corresponds to TRBD1 (6 bases). The V gene's germline CDR1 is SGHVS and CDR2 FQNEAQ. The CDR3 contains 20 residues. V dropped 4 bases and J dropped 4 bases, with 29 bases sitting between them. The CDR3 coding sequence is TGTGCCAGCAGCTCCCCTCTTAATGAAGGGGCAGGGGCCCGAGGAAACACCATATATTTT. Amino acid sequence: CASSSPLNEGAGARGNTIYF.

This rearrangement joins TRBV6-5 to TRBJ2-5; TRBD2 agrees at 12 bases. CDR3 length equals 15 residues. Germline assignment: CDR1 MNHEY and CDR2 SVGAGI. With 5 bases clipped from V and 5 bases from J, the junction kept 6 bases outside the gene matches. For the CDR3, the DNA is TGTGCCAGCAGTACTAGCGGGGGGCCCTGGGAGACCCAGTACTTC. Translated, it gives CASSTSGGPWETQYF.